This TCR beta chain was identified in a study of regulatory T cells in long-lasting Graves disease. Trimming stripped 8 bases from V and 7 bases from J, with 11 bases between. The CDR3 sequence is 11 residues long. Germline V gene sequence: CDR1 SGHAT, CDR2 FQNNGV. The sample's time point: newly diagnosed GD, antithyroid drugs for less than 3 months. The TCR library used RNA extracted from PBMCs. iRepertoire HTBI primers and Arm-PCR of CDR3 regions built TCR beta libraries. TCRdb independently ran MiXCR on the multiplex PCR reads; one entry per CDR3 protein. The data show more than 450,000 distinct CDR3 sequences, 15% to 20% seen once. At least ten counts were recorded for this clonotype. Separately, the same data were catalogued under a study of T cells in Graves' hyperthyroidism and ophthalmopathy. That paper adds: Researchers found most expanded thyroid clonotypes above 0.001 in blood as well.

Specimen: peripheral blood mononuclear cells (PBMCs), collected at new diagnosis, from a patient treated with antithyroid drugs. The receptor was derived from a man in his forties with Graves disease. This chain links TRBV11-2 with TRBJ1-2, with unresolved D. Here the CDR3 DNA reads TGTGCCAGCGGGGAGGGCCTTGGCTACACCTTC. Protein product: CASGEGLGYTF.